The rows below give T cell receptor beta chains drawn from one sample of a study of blood T cell repertoires in COVID-19. The assay was immunoSEQ multiplex PCR, and TCRdb's table has in-frame clones only and misses some. The sample comprises about 80,000 clones, 78% of which are singletons, and more than 15% rests with the top ten. Sequenced material: peripheral blood. The receptors originated from a human donor in a cohort sampled during active COVID-19. The CDR3 runs from the conserved cysteine through the conserved F or W. D genes are given only for firm matches. Clone size is shown for a subset of rows, as once, few, many or a class of expanded clone.

v_gene	j_gene	d_gene	abundance	CDR3nt	CDR3aa
TRBV7-9	TRBJ1-3	NA	NA	TGTGCCAGCAGCTGGGGGAGGAAGAGCTCTGGAAACACCATATATTTT	CASSWGRKSSGNTIYF
TRBV5-1	TRBJ2-7	TRBD2	once	TGCGCCAGCAGTTTGCGGGGGTACGAGCAGTACTTC	CASSLRGYEQYF
TRBV7-6	TRBJ2-1	NA	NA	TGTGCCAGCAGCTTAGATGCGGGACTGGACAATGAGCAGTTCTTC	CASSLDAGLDNEQFF
TRBV13	TRBJ1-6	NA	NA	TGTGCCAGCAGCTTATCTCGCCGGCAGGGGAATTCACCCCTCCACTTT	CASSLSRRQGNSPLHF
TRBV24-1	TRBJ2-5	TRBD2	NA	TGTGCCACCGCCGGGTTAGCGGGAGGGCCGGAAGAGACCCAGTACTTC	CATAGLAGGPEETQYF
TRBV2	TRBJ1-2	TRBD1	NA	TGTGCCAGCAGGGCCCGGGACAGGGTATTTAACTATGGCTACACCTTC	CASRARDRVFNYGYTF
TRBV5-4	TRBJ2-3	TRBD1	NA	TGTGCCAGCAGCGCAGCGACAGGGCCCCCAGATACGCAGTATTTT	CASSAATGPPDTQYF
TRBV2	TRBJ2-1	NA	NA	TGTGCCAGCAGTCTCCTACCGGGGGACAATGAGCAGTTCTTC	CASSLLPGDNEQFF
TRBV10-1	TRBJ2-5	NA	NA	TGCGCCAGCAGTGAGGGACTCCAAGAGACCCAGTACTTC	CASSEGLQETQYF
TRBV12-1	TRBJ2-6	NA	NA	TGTGCCAGCAGCCGCTCAGGCTTCCTCTCTGGGGCCAACGTCCTGACTTTC	CASSRSGFLSGANVLTF
TRBV5-4	TRBJ2-5	TRBD2	NA	TGTGCCAGCAGCATTTTACCCCCCGGGGGCGGGAGGGGGCAAGAGACCCAGTACTTC	CASSILPPGGGRGQETQYF